This is a list of T cell receptor beta chains from one sample in a study of OX40 agonist ivuxolimab in advanced cancers. Clones were read by immunoSEQ multiplex PCR, and TCRdb kept only the in-frame ones, dropping some. This table has tens of thousands of clones, just over 90% appearing once. Sample: CD4+ or CD8+ T cells sorted from blood, taken in a trial of the OX40 agonist ivuxolimab. The source is an adult with an advanced solid tumor such as melanoma, head and neck, liver or kidney cancer. Each CDR3 is given with its conserved first and last residue. D genes are given only for firm matches. Size values are once, few and many counts, or a class for expanded clones, and some rows have none.

>-|TRBJ2-7|TRBV6-1|-
TGTGCCAGCACGGGTCAGGCCCCCTACGAGCAGTACTTC
CASTGQAPYEQYF
>-|TRBJ2-3|TRBV6-5|-
TGTGCCAGCAGTTACAGGCAGGGGCTGAGCACAGATACGCAGTATTTT
CASSYRQGLSTDTQYF
>-|TRBJ2-7|TRBV10-3|-
TGTGCCATCAGTGAGGCCGGCCGCGACGAGCAGTACTTC
CAISEAGRDEQYF
>-|TRBJ2-7|TRBV5-6|-
TGTGCCAGCAGCTTACTCCCGGCCGCATTCTCCTACGAGCAGTACTTC
CASSLLPAAFSYEQYF
>once|TRBJ2-1|TRBV9|-
TGTGCCAGCAGCCCCGGGACGTTGGACGCGGAACAGTTCTTC
CASSPGTLDAEQFF
>-|TRBJ1-3|TRBV11-1|-
TGTGCCAGCGCGGCGGGAGGAAACACCATATATTTT
CASAAGGNTIYF
>-|TRBJ1-5|TRBV2|-
TGTGCCAGCATGGGTTACAGGAATCAGCCCCAGCATTTT
CASMGYRNQPQHF
>-|TRBJ2-7|TRBV10-3|TRBD1
TGTGCCATCAGTGAGGGTGGGGGACAGGGGGCTAACGAGCAGTACTTC
CAISEGGGQGANEQYF
>-|TRBJ1-1|TRBV28|TRBD1
TGTGCCAGCAGTTTATTGGGACAGAATACTGAAGCTTTCTTT
CASSLLGQNTEAFF
>-|TRBJ2-7|TRBV7-2|-
TGTGCCAGCAGCTCCCCGGGGGGCCCGTACGAGCAGTACTTC
CASSSPGGPYEQYF
>-|TRBJ2-1|TRBV7-2|-
TGTGCCAGCAGCTTTGGGTCTTTTAGTAATGAGCAGTTCTTC
CASSFGSFSNEQFF
>-|TRBJ2-7|TRBV7-8|-
TGTGCCAGCAGCTTAGTTCGGGAAAACGAGCAGTACTTC
CASSLVRENEQYF
>-|TRBJ2-3|TRBV6-5|-
TGTGCCAGCAGAAGCGGAGTCACAGATACGCAGTATTTT
CASRSGVTDTQYF
>-|TRBJ2-7|TRBV6-6|TRBD1
TGTGCCAGCAGTTACAAAGGACAGGAGCCCTACGAGCAGTACTTC
CASSYKGQEPYEQYF
>-|TRBJ2-1|TRBV25-1|-
TGTGCCAGCAGTGAAAGGAATGAGCAGTTCTTC
CASSERNEQFF
>-|TRBJ2-3|TRBV6-1|-
TGTGCCAGCAGTGAAGTCCACACCCGAGGTACGCAGTATTTT
CASSEVHTRGTQYF
>-|TRBJ1-2|TRBV20-1|-
TGCAGTGCTTCAATACCCTCTGGCTACACCTTC
CSASIPSGYTF
>-|TRBJ1-2|TRBV7-9|-
TGTGCCAGCAGCTTAGGAGGTACACATAACTATGGCTACACCTTC
CASSLGGTHNYGYTF
>-|TRBJ1-6|TRBV6-1|-
TGTGCCAGCAGTGCCTACCGGACGGAATATTCACCCCTCCACTTT
CASSAYRTEYSPLHF
>-|TRBJ2-1|TRBV7-8|-
TGTGCCAGCAGCTTAGCATCGACCCGGGAGCAGTTCTTC
CASSLASTREQFF
>-|TRBJ1-1|TRBV28|-
TGTGCCAGCAGTTTTGGAAGGACCACTGAAGCTTTCTTT
CASSFGRTTEAFF
>-|TRBJ1-1|TRBV6-1|-
TGTGCCAGCAGTGAATTTTCGGTGTTTCCCACTGAAGCTTTCTTT
CASSEFSVFPTEAFF
>once|TRBJ2-3|TRBV7-2|-
TGTGCCAGCAGCTTAGCCCCTCTAGGCACAGATACGCAGTATTTT
CASSLAPLGTDTQYF
>once|TRBJ2-3|TRBV5-1|TRBD2
TGCGCCAGCAGCTTGCCGACTAGCCTTGCCACAGATACGCAGTATTTT
CASSLPTSLATDTQYF
>-|TRBJ2-7|TRBV28|TRBD2
TGTGCCAGCAGCACCCTAAACTCGGGGGGGGGTAACGAGCAGTACTTC
CASSTLNSGGGNEQYF
>few|TRBJ1-1|TRBV18|-
TGTGCCAGCTCACCGGGGCAGACTGAAGCTTTCTTT
CASSPGQTEAFF
>-|TRBJ2-5|TRBV4-1|TRBD2
TGCGCCAGCAGCCAAGACCTGGGACTAGCGGGGGGCCAAGAGACCCAGTACTTC
CASSQDLGLAGGQETQYF
>-|TRBJ2-5|TRBV19|-
TGTGCCAGTAGTATTTTTGGTCGTCGGACCCCTAAAGAGACCCAGTACTTC
CASSIFGRRTPKETQYF
>-|TRBJ1-5|TRBV19|TRBD1
TGTGCCAGTAGTATAGGGGGGGTCGGGGACAGTCGTTATAGCAATCAGCCCCAGCATTTT
CASSIGGVGDSRYSNQPQHF
>-|TRBJ2-3|TRBV5-1|-
TGCGCCAGCAGCTTGGCCTGGAGGGAGAGCGATACGCAGTATTTT
CASSLAWRESDTQYF
>-|TRBJ2-5|TRBV2|-
TGTGCCAGCAATCGGATGGGCCAAGAGACCCAGTACTTC
CASNRMGQETQYF
>-|TRBJ2-1|TRBV25-1|-
TGTGCTCCACTAGTGATCCGAGACAATGAGCAGTTCTTC
CAPLVIRDNEQFF
>-|TRBJ2-2|TRBV18|TRBD2
TGTGCCAGCTCACCACCGCTGCAGGGAGCGGGAACCGGGGAGCTGTTTTTT
CASSPPLQGAGTGELFF
>-|TRBJ2-1|TRBV7-3|TRBD2
TGTGCCAGCAGCCCGACTAGCGGGGCGAGCTCCTACAATGAGCAGTTCTTC
CASSPTSGASSYNEQFF
>-|TRBJ2-7|TRBV27|-
TGTGCCAGCAGTCCCCGGCCCCTTGTCGAGCAGTACTTC
CASSPRPLVEQYF
>once|TRBJ2-7|TRBV11-3|TRBD1
TGTGCCAGCAGCGGACAGGGGGTGGGCTCCTACGAGCAGTACTTC
CASSGQGVGSYEQYF
>-|TRBJ2-4|TRBV10-3|TRBD1
TGTGCCATCAGTGAAGGACAGGGCACCAAAAACATTCAGTACTTC
CAISEGQGTKNIQYF
>-|TRBJ2-7|TRBV7-9|-
TGTGCCAGCAGCTCCGGGCGATTCTACGAGCAGTACTTC
CASSSGRFYEQYF
>-|TRBJ2-7|TRBV2|-
TGTGCCAGCAGGCAGGGATTACGCTACGAGCAGTACTTC
CASRQGLRYEQYF
>-|TRBJ2-7|TRBV19|-
TGTGCCAGTAGTGATATAGCGGCTTCTTTACCCTACGAGCAGTACTTC
CASSDIAASLPYEQYF
>few|TRBJ1-1|TRBV28|-
TGTGCCAGCAGTTTGGTTGGTATGAACACTGAAGCTTTCTTT
CASSLVGMNTEAFF
>-|TRBJ2-7|TRBV29-1|-
TGCAGCGTGGGGCCCTCAGGGAGATACTACGAGCAGTACTTC
CSVGPSGRYYEQYF
>-|TRBJ1-2|TRBV28|-
TGTGCCAGCAGTTTATATCCCTATGGCTACACCTTC
CASSLYPYGYTF
>-|TRBJ1-1|TRBV19|-
TGTGCCAGTAGTATCGGGACTGAAGCTTTCTTT
CASSIGTEAFF
>-|TRBJ1-1|TRBV19|-
TGTGCCAGTAGCCCCGACAGCCTCTGGAACACTGAAGCTTTCTTT
CASSPDSLWNTEAFF
>-|TRBJ2-1|TRBV5-1|TRBD2
TGCGCCAGCAGTGTAGCGGGGAACTCCTACAATGAGCAGTTCTTC
CASSVAGNSYNEQFF
>-|TRBJ2-3|TRBV2|TRBD2
TGTGCCAGCAGTGGGACTAGCGGGGGCACAGCTAGCACAGATACGCAGTATTTT
CASSGTSGGTASTDTQYF
>once|TRBJ1-1|TRBV15|-
TGTGCCACCAGCCAAGGGGTTGGGGGAACGGCTTTCTTT
CATSQGVGGTAFF
>-|TRBJ1-2|TRBV2|-
TGTGCCAGCAGTGAAGACAGCTACTATGGCTACACCTTC
CASSEDSYYGYTF
>-|TRBJ2-3|TRBV18|-
TGTGCCAGCTCACCACCGTCAGATACGCAGTATTTT
CASSPPSDTQYF